The 5 T cell receptor beta chains presented below share a single source sample, sequenced in a study of technical replicates of blood from a handful of donors. The assay was immunoSEQ multiplex PCR, and TCRdb's table has in-frame clones only and misses some. This sample yields about 81,000 clones, of which around 95% are seen a single time; roughly 0.36% belongs to the top ten. Sequenced: T cells isolated from PBMCs. The receptors originated from a human donor in good health.

This clone is a singleton in its sample. The chain recombines TRBV5-1 with TRBJ2-5, with no clear D. The CDR3 loop spans 11 amino acids. CDR1 and CDR2 (germline): SGHRS, YFSETQ. V dropped 3 bases and J dropped 2 bases, with 2 bases sitting between them. CDR3 residues: CASSSQETQYF. CDR3 DNA sequence: TGCGCCAGCAGCTCACAAGAGACCCAGTACTTC.

This chain links TRBV2 with TRBJ1-1; perhaps TRBD1 as D (6 bases). CDR3 length equals 14 residues. The germline V gene encodes CDR1 SNHLY and CDR2 FYNNEI. Between the trimmed V and J ends, which lost 4 bases and 1 base, there was a span of 10 bases. The CDR3 region has the DNA TGTGCCAGCAGTGGTGGGACACGGAACACTGAAGCTTTCTTT. Residues: CASSGGTRNTEAFF. The whole variable domain, filled in from reference TRBV2 and TRBJ1-1, reads EPEVTQTPSHQVTQMGQEVILRCVPISNHLYFYWYRQILGQKVEFLVSFYNNEISEKSEIFDDQFSVERPDGSNFTLKIRSTKLEDSAMYFCASSGGTRNTEAFFGQGTRLTVV.

The count of this clone is one. In DNA, the CDR3 is TGTGCCAGCAGTGAGTTGGGCGGGAGCACAGATACGCAGTATTTT. It specifies CASSELGGSTDTQYF. The rearrangement joins TRBV6-4 to TRBJ2-3, with TRBD2 as a possible D gene (5 bases). Germline lookup yields CDR1 MRHNA and CDR2 SNTAGT. The CDR3 has 15 residues. V shed 3 bases and J shed 0 bases, with 10 bases lying between them.

J is TRBJ2-7 and V is TRBV19; TRBD2 matches 9 bases. J gave up 3 bases and V 8 bases, and 11 bases lay outside the gene matches. Germline values: CDR1 LNHDA, CDR2 SQIVND (reference sequence). This CDR3 is 15 amino acids long. The CDR3 loop is CASADDSGRGYEQYF. The CDR3 DNA follows: TGTGCCAGTGCGGATGATAGCGGGAGAGGCTACGAGCAGTACTTC. Using reference TRBV19 and TRBJ2-7 for the parts outside the CDR3, the full variable domain is DGGITQSPKYLFRKEGQNVTLSCEQNLNHDAMYWYRQDPGQGLRLIYYSQIVNDFQKGDIAEGYSVSREKKESFPLTVTSAQKNPTAFYLCASADDSGRGYEQYFGPGTRLTVT.

V usage is TRBV7-2 and J usage is TRBJ2-7, with 12 positions matching TRBD2. Germline V gene sequence: CDR1 SGHTA, CDR2 FQGNSA. The J segment lost 8 bases and the V segment lost 5 bases, leaving 7 bases of the junction unmatched. The CDR3 runs to 14 residues. CDR3 sequence (DNA): TGTGCCAGCAGCATTTCCGGGACTAGCGGGCAGCAGTACTTC. Translation: CASSISGTSGQQYF.